One TCR beta chain is described in this entry. Trimming took 5 bases from V and 5 from J, leaving 19 bases between them. The CDR3 is 15 amino acids. Germline CDR1 is MNHEY and CDR2 is SVGAGI. This sample was included in a study of control samples from healthy donors and cancer patients. TCRdb keeps only in-frame clones here, not all; method: immunoSEQ multiplex PCR. The data hold under 150,000 clones, with about 85% observed a single time. The TCR sequence derives from a woman in her 30s in good health. The sequencing sample was made of blood. J is TRBJ2-7 and V is TRBV6-5; D is uncertain. The CDR3 DNA reads as TGTGCCAGCAGTAGGTCGGATCCCGGATTGAACGAGCAGTACTTC. This encodes CASSRSDPGLNEQYF.